This TCR beta chain was retrieved from a study of blood T cell repertoires in COVID-19. Study-wide background: Acute and convalescent COVID-19 samples came from the United States, Italy and Spain.

In the source study's methods: Reference gene primer amplification in the assay estimated nucleated cell counts. The assay was immunoSEQ multiplex PCR, and TCRdb's table has in-frame clones only and misses some. V, J and clone size derive from that table, while D and trimming were established from the DNA sequence. This repertoire shows over 100,000 clones, about 89% found once; its top ten account for less than 5.5%. V was shortened by 0 bases and J by 0 bases, with 6 bases between the two germline ends. The CDR3 sequence is 15 residues long. CDR1 and CDR2 (germline): MNHNS, SASEGT. Seattle patient enrollment occurred during active infection, with longitudinal follow-up thereafter.

The chain recombines TRBV6-1 with TRBJ1-5; D unresolved. The TCR was taken from a man aged 55 to 69 with COVID-19, enrolled during active disease. Source material: peripheral blood. CDR3 in amino acids: CASSEAHYSNQPQHF. The CDR3 coding sequence is TGTGCCAGCAGTGAAGCACATTATAGCAATCAGCCCCAGCATTTT.